This T cell receptor (beta chain) was documented in a study of shared clonotypes between healthy human individuals. Study in general: In total, the donors were two women and a few men aged 18 to 49. Study-level points and caveats: Sequencing depth was expected to affect clonotype sharing among donors.

Worth noting for this clone: Antigen unknown.

Running of the assay took place at deep level. The method was immunoSEQ multiplex PCR; TCRdb's version includes in-frame clones alone and lacks a portion of them. The table has about 560,000 clones, just over 75% seen once. All the donors were Caucasian adults who lived in Nashville, Tennessee. CDR1 and CDR2 from the germline V gene are MNHEY and SMNVEV (reference sequence). With 0 bases clipped from V and 6 bases from J, the junction kept 4 bases outside the gene matches. The CDR3 is 14 amino acids. This sequence joins TRBV27 and TRBJ1-2; 7 bases agree with TRBD1. The sequence was obtained from a middle-aged woman in good health. Some clones in this sample may be carry-over from other donors' samples. The sequenced material came from PBMCs. The CDR3 sequence is CASSLSRQGNGYTF. CDR3 coding DNA: TGTGCCAGCAGTTTATCGCGACAGGGTAATGGCTACACCTTC.